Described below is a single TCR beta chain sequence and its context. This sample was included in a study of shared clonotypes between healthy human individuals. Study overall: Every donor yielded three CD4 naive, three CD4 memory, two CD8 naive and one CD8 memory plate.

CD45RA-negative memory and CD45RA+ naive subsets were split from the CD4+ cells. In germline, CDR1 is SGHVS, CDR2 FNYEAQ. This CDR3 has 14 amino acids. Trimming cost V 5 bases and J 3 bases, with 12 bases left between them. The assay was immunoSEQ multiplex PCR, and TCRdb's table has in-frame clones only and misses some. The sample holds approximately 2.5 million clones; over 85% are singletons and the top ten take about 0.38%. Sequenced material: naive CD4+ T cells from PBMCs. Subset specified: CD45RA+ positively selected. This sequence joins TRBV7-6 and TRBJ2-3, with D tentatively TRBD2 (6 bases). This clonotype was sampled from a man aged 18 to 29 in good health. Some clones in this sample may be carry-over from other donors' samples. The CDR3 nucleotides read TGTGCCAGCAGCACCGTAAGCGGGACAGATACGCAGTATTTT. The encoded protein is CASSTVSGTDTQYF.